This T cell receptor (beta chain) emerged from a study of T-cell memory formation after mild COVID-19. The authors produced TCR alpha and TCR beta cDNA libraries with sample barcodes and UMIs by 5'RACE using constant-segment primers. TCRdb called the 5' RACE reads again in MiXCR, with one record for every CDR3 protein. Found here are about 100,000 distinct CDR3 sequences, around 17% of them singletons; the top ten hold roughly 5.5%. Germline CDR1 reads SQVTM; CDR2 reads ANQGSEA. The trim removed 1 base at V and 9 bases at J, leaving 8 bases unmatched. The CDR3 loop spans 14 amino acids. Findings and limits, study-wide: Contracting clones from day 15 to 85 showed balanced CD4/CD8; later expanders favored CD4+. CD8+ contracting clones occupied EMRA, while CD4+ ones occupied mainly CM and EM. Detection of some responders pre-infection suggested pre-existing cross-reactive memory T cells participated.

With respect to this clonotype: No antigen is known for it.

The gene calls are TRBV29-1 and TRBJ2-5, with 10 nucleotides matching TRBD2. The source is a man younger than 30 who had mild COVID-19 (a few samples of this study predate the infection). Cell type and time point are not known. The sample taken for sequencing was PBMCs or a T cell subset sorted from them (not recorded which). The CDR3 spells CSVEVAGGRKAQYF. CDR3 coding DNA: TGCAGCGTTGAAGTAGCGGGGGGCCGAAAGGCCCAGTACTTC. The variable domain in full, with the rest retrieved from reference TRBV29-1 and TRBJ2-5, is SAVISQKPSRDICQRGTSLTIQCQVDSQVTMMFWYRQQPGQSLTLIATANQGSEATYESGFVIDKFPISRPNLTFSTLTVSNMSPEDSSIYLCSVEVAGGRKAQYFGPGTRLLVL.